This is a list of T cell receptor beta chains from one sample in a study of cytomegalovirus exposure and HLA in healthy donors. This table comes from immunoSEQ multiplex PCR, and its TCRdb copy is limited to in-frame clones, with some not included. The sample includes about 150,000 clones, 60% to 85% of them seen just once. Input material: PBMCs. The receptors derive from a man between 35 and 55 years old in good health and CMV-seropositive. Both conserved end residues are part of each CDR3. Each record gives: J gene, D gene, clone size, V gene, CDR3 DNA, CDR3 protein. A D gene is named only where the DNA matches it firmly. Where a row states a size, it is once, few, many or the class of an expanded clone; other rows omit it.

j_call: TRBJ1-3
d_call: .
clone_size: few
v_call: TRBV6-4
cdr3_nt: TGTGCCAGCAGTGACTCGGAAGCGCGGTCTCTTGACACCATATATTTT
cdr3_aa: CASSDSEARSLDTIYF

j_call: TRBJ2-6
d_call: .
clone_size: .
v_call: TRBV5-1
cdr3_nt: TGCGCCAGCAGCTTGGAGAGCGTGAACTCTGGGGCCAACGTCCTGACTTTC
cdr3_aa: CASSLESVNSGANVLTF

j_call: TRBJ1-5
d_call: .
clone_size: .
v_call: TRBV27
cdr3_nt: TGTGCCAGCAGCCAGGGTAGCAATCAGCCCCAGCATTTT
cdr3_aa: CASSQGSNQPQHF

j_call: TRBJ1-2
d_call: .
clone_size: .
v_call: TRBV9
cdr3_nt: TGTGCCAGCAGCCCGAACAGGGCCTCTAACTATGGCTACACCTTC
cdr3_aa: CASSPNRASNYGYTF

j_call: TRBJ1-4
d_call: .
clone_size: .
v_call: TRBV7-9
cdr3_nt: TGTGCCAGCAGCCTCAGTGGAGTTTCTAATGAAAAACTGTTTTTT
cdr3_aa: CASSLSGVSNEKLFF

j_call: TRBJ2-1
d_call: TRBD2
clone_size: .
v_call: TRBV2
cdr3_nt: TGTGCCAGCAGTTATTTAGCGGGAACAAATGAGCAGTTCTTC
cdr3_aa: CASSYLAGTNEQFF

j_call: TRBJ2-2
d_call: TRBD2
clone_size: .
v_call: TRBV27
cdr3_nt: TGTGCCAGCAGTTTGCAGCGGGAGGGTTGGACCGGGGAGCTGTTTTTT
cdr3_aa: CASSLQREGWTGELFF

j_call: TRBJ1-5
d_call: .
clone_size: .
v_call: TRBV18
cdr3_nt: TGTGCCAGCTCCCCCCTCCAGGGCAATCAGCCCCAGCATTTT
cdr3_aa: CASSPLQGNQPQHF

j_call: TRBJ1-4
d_call: TRBD1
clone_size: .
v_call: TRBV29-1
cdr3_nt: TGCAGCATCAGTATAGGGGGCTGGGGTGAAAAACTGTTTTTT
cdr3_aa: CSISIGGWGEKLFF

j_call: TRBJ1-3
d_call: .
clone_size: .
v_call: TRBV6-5
cdr3_nt: TGTGCCAGCAGTTACCAGGGTGTCGGAAACACCATATATTTT
cdr3_aa: CASSYQGVGNTIYF

j_call: TRBJ2-3
d_call: TRBD2
clone_size: few
v_call: TRBV6-4
cdr3_nt: TGTGCCAGCAGTGAAGCGGGAGGATCTGATACGCAGTATTTT
cdr3_aa: CASSEAGGSDTQYF

j_call: TRBJ2-4
d_call: .
clone_size: .
v_call: TRBV5-4
cdr3_nt: TGTGCCAGCAGCCTAGGATCCCCGGGGGCCAAAAACATTCAGTACTTC
cdr3_aa: CASSLGSPGAKNIQYF

j_call: TRBJ1-4
d_call: TRBD1
clone_size: .
v_call: TRBV28
cdr3_nt: TGTGCCAGCAGTCTTGGGACAGGGGATGAAAAACTGTTTTTT
cdr3_aa: CASSLGTGDEKLFF

j_call: TRBJ1-5
d_call: .
clone_size: .
v_call: TRBV21-1
cdr3_nt: TGTGCCAGCAGCAAAGCCCGGGACAAATATAGCAATCAGCCCCAGCATTTT
cdr3_aa: CASSKARDKYSNQPQHF

j_call: TRBJ2-2
d_call: TRBD1
clone_size: .
v_call: TRBV12-5
cdr3_nt: TGTGCTAGTGGTTTGCCCTGGACAGGCTCGAACACCGGGGAGCTGTTTTTT
cdr3_aa: CASGLPWTGSNTGELFF

j_call: TRBJ2-7
d_call: TRBD2
clone_size: once
v_call: TRBV19
cdr3_nt: TGTGCCAGTAGTCGGACTAGCGGGCATACCTACGAGCAGTACTTC
cdr3_aa: CASSRTSGHTYEQYF

j_call: TRBJ1-6
d_call: TRBD1
clone_size: .
v_call: TRBV6-1
cdr3_nt: TGTGCCAGCAGGTCCGGGACAGATACTTCACCCCTCCACTTT
cdr3_aa: CASRSGTDTSPLHF

j_call: TRBJ2-2
d_call: TRBD2
clone_size: .
v_call: TRBV6-5
cdr3_nt: TGTGCCAGCAGTTTAGCGGGAGGAGGAAACACCGGGGAGCTGTTTTTT
cdr3_aa: CASSLAGGGNTGELFF

j_call: TRBJ2-7
d_call: .
clone_size: .
v_call: TRBV11-1
cdr3_nt: TGTGCCAGCAGCCCTCTACCACGGGTGATAATCTACGAGCAGTACTTC
cdr3_aa: CASSPLPRVIIYEQYF

j_call: TRBJ2-1
d_call: TRBD2
clone_size: .
v_call: TRBV28
cdr3_nt: TGTGCCAGCAGTCATCTAGCGGGCTCCTACAATGAGCAGTTCTTC
cdr3_aa: CASSHLAGSYNEQFF

j_call: TRBJ1-1
d_call: .
clone_size: .
v_call: TRBV21-1
cdr3_nt: TGTGCCAGCAGGCGTCTTGCCATGAACACTGAAGCTTTCTTT
cdr3_aa: CASRRLAMNTEAFF

j_call: TRBJ1-1
d_call: .
clone_size: .
v_call: TRBV18
cdr3_nt: TGTGCCAGCTCACTGGAGCAAAACACTGAAGCTTTCTTT
cdr3_aa: CASSLEQNTEAFF

j_call: TRBJ2-1
d_call: TRBD2
clone_size: .
v_call: TRBV5-1
cdr3_nt: TGCGCCAGCAGCTTAAGCGGGAACTCCTACAATGAGCAGTTCTTC
cdr3_aa: CASSLSGNSYNEQFF

j_call: TRBJ2-7
d_call: TRBD2
clone_size: .
v_call: TRBV5-1
cdr3_nt: TGCGCCAGCAGCCACGGGACTAGCGGAGGCCCCCTCGAGCAGTACTTC
cdr3_aa: CASSHGTSGGPLEQYF

j_call: TRBJ1-4
d_call: TRBD1
clone_size: .
v_call: TRBV19
cdr3_nt: TGTGCCAGTAGTGGATGGGACAGCTGGAGAAAACTGTTTTTT
cdr3_aa: CASSGWDSWRKLFF

j_call: TRBJ2-5
d_call: TRBD2
clone_size: .
v_call: TRBV7-9
cdr3_nt: TGTGCCAGCAGCTTAGCCTGGACTAGCGGGAGGGTAGGAGAGACCCAGTACTTC
cdr3_aa: CASSLAWTSGRVGETQYF

j_call: TRBJ2-3
d_call: .
clone_size: .
v_call: TRBV7-9
cdr3_nt: TGTGCCAGCAGGAATAGCGGAGCGACGCCAGATACGCAGTATTTT
cdr3_aa: CASRNSGATPDTQYF

j_call: TRBJ1-2
d_call: TRBD1
clone_size: .
v_call: TRBV2
cdr3_nt: TGTGCCAGCAGCCTCATGACTAAGACAGGGTATTATGGCTACACCTTC
cdr3_aa: CASSLMTKTGYYGYTF

j_call: TRBJ2-5
d_call: TRBD2
clone_size: .
v_call: TRBV6-5
cdr3_nt: TGTGCCAGCAGGTTGGGACTAGCGTGGGAGACCCAGTACTTC
cdr3_aa: CASRLGLAWETQYF

j_call: TRBJ1-1
d_call: TRBD1
clone_size: .
v_call: TRBV6-1
cdr3_nt: TGTGCCAGCAGTCCGACAGGGACAAGGGGGCCTGAAGCTTTCTTT
cdr3_aa: CASSPTGTRGPEAFF

j_call: TRBJ1-1
d_call: .
clone_size: .
v_call: TRBV6-6
cdr3_nt: TGTGCCAGCAGTTCCCTTCCAGGGGCTAATGAAGCTTTCTTT
cdr3_aa: CASSSLPGANEAFF

j_call: TRBJ1-5
d_call: .
clone_size: .
v_call: TRBV12-5
cdr3_nt: TGTGCTAGTGGCCCCGGGGGGCTAGGCAATCAGCCCCAGCATTTT
cdr3_aa: CASGPGGLGNQPQHF

j_call: TRBJ2-2
d_call: TRBD2
clone_size: few
v_call: TRBV4-1
cdr3_nt: TGCGCCAGCAGCCGCCTGGATAGCGGGGGTAACACCGGGGAGCTGTTTTTT
cdr3_aa: CASSRLDSGGNTGELFF

j_call: TRBJ2-4
d_call: .
clone_size: .
v_call: TRBV19
cdr3_nt: TGTGCCAGTAGTATACTAGACAGCCTGGAGGCCAAAAACATTCAGTACTTC
cdr3_aa: CASSILDSLEAKNIQYF

j_call: TRBJ1-1
d_call: TRBD1
clone_size: .
v_call: TRBV7-3
cdr3_nt: TGTGCCAGCAGCTTGGACAGGGAGAACACTGAAGCTTTCTTT
cdr3_aa: CASSLDRENTEAFF

j_call: TRBJ2-7
d_call: TRBD1
clone_size: .
v_call: TRBV7-9
cdr3_nt: TGTGCCAGCAGCTTAAGGGGGCGGGCCCTGAGGGAGCAGTACTTC
cdr3_aa: CASSLRGRALREQYF

j_call: TRBJ2-1
d_call: .
clone_size: .
v_call: TRBV11-3
cdr3_nt: TGTGCCAGCAGCAATAGCTCCTACAATGAGCAGTTCTTC
cdr3_aa: CASSNSSYNEQFF

j_call: TRBJ2-7
d_call: TRBD2
clone_size: few
v_call: TRBV5-1
cdr3_nt: TGCGCCAGCAGCTTGGAAGGATTGGGGGGGGGTCACGAGCAGTACTTC
cdr3_aa: CASSLEGLGGGHEQYF

j_call: TRBJ2-3
d_call: TRBD2
clone_size: .
v_call: TRBV7-9
cdr3_nt: TGTGCCAGCACCTTTTTTTGGGGACTAGGCACAGATACGCAGTATTTT
cdr3_aa: CASTFFWGLGTDTQYF

j_call: TRBJ2-3
d_call: TRBD2
clone_size: once
v_call: TRBV18
cdr3_nt: TGTGCCAGCTCACCGGGGAGGGCCAGGTCAGATACGCAGTATTTT
cdr3_aa: CASSPGRARSDTQYF

j_call: TRBJ2-2
d_call: .
clone_size: .
v_call: TRBV25-1
cdr3_nt: TGTGCCAGCTCCCACCGCGCCACCTTAGATCCGGGGGAGCTGTTTTTT
cdr3_aa: CASSHRATLDPGELFF

j_call: TRBJ2-2
d_call: TRBD2
clone_size: .
v_call: TRBV2
cdr3_nt: TGTGCCAGCAAGCCTGGACTAGCGGGAGCCGGGGAGCTGTTTTTT
cdr3_aa: CASKPGLAGAGELFF

j_call: TRBJ2-5
d_call: .
clone_size: .
v_call: TRBV5-1
cdr3_nt: TGCGCCAGCAGCCTGGGTGTACAAGAGACCCAGTACTTC
cdr3_aa: CASSLGVQETQYF

j_call: TRBJ2-3
d_call: .
clone_size: .
v_call: TRBV18
cdr3_nt: TGTGCCAGCTCCCTGGCATTAGATACGCAGTATTTT
cdr3_aa: CASSLALDTQYF

j_call: TRBJ1-1
d_call: TRBD1
clone_size: .
v_call: TRBV29-1
cdr3_nt: TGCAGCGCCAAAACAGGGGGGGACACTGAAGCTTTCTTT
cdr3_aa: CSAKTGGDTEAFF

j_call: TRBJ2-7
d_call: .
clone_size: .
v_call: TRBV6-1
cdr3_nt: TGTGCCACCGGACTCTACGAGCAGTACTTC
cdr3_aa: CATGLYEQYF

j_call: TRBJ1-3
d_call: .
clone_size: few
v_call: TRBV14
cdr3_nt: TGTGCCAGCAGCCAAGGGAGCTCTGGAAACACCATATATTTT
cdr3_aa: CASSQGSSGNTIYF

j_call: TRBJ2-5
d_call: .
clone_size: few
v_call: TRBV7-9
cdr3_nt: TGTGCCAGCAGCTTACCATCCAAAGAGACCCAGTACTTC
cdr3_aa: CASSLPSKETQYF

j_call: TRBJ1-2
d_call: TRBD1
clone_size: .
v_call: TRBV5-1
cdr3_nt: TGCGCCAGCAGCTTGACCCCACGGGACAGGGGACACTATGGCTACACCTTC
cdr3_aa: CASSLTPRDRGHYGYTF

j_call: TRBJ2-1
d_call: TRBD2
clone_size: .
v_call: TRBV4-1
cdr3_nt: TGCGCCAGCCGACTAGCGGACGGCAATGAGCAGTTCTTC
cdr3_aa: CASRLADGNEQFF

j_call: TRBJ1-5
d_call: .
clone_size: .
v_call: TRBV5-4
cdr3_nt: TGTGCCAGCAGCTCGCAGGGTGGGGATCAGCCCCAGCATTTT
cdr3_aa: CASSSQGGDQPQHF

j_call: TRBJ2-3
d_call: TRBD2
clone_size: .
v_call: TRBV4-1
cdr3_nt: TGCGCCAGCAGCCAAGATTTGAGCGGGAGTTATACGCAGTATTTT
cdr3_aa: CASSQDLSGSYTQYF

j_call: TRBJ2-5
d_call: .
clone_size: few
v_call: TRBV18
cdr3_nt: TGTGCCAGCTCACCTTCCAGGTTCTTCCAAGAGACCCAGTACTTC
cdr3_aa: CASSPSRFFQETQYF

j_call: TRBJ2-1
d_call: .
clone_size: .
v_call: TRBV6-1
cdr3_nt: TGTGCCAGCAGCCCTATAGCGGTCGCCTACAATGAGCAGTTCTTC
cdr3_aa: CASSPIAVAYNEQFF

j_call: TRBJ2-2
d_call: .
clone_size: .
v_call: TRBV27
cdr3_nt: TGTGCCAGCAGTTTAGTGGGAGTAAAGAACGGGGAGCTGTTTTTT
cdr3_aa: CASSLVGVKNGELFF

j_call: TRBJ2-1
d_call: .
clone_size: .
v_call: TRBV6-1
cdr3_nt: TGTGCCACCACCGACTATTGGGAGCAGTTCTTC
cdr3_aa: CATTDYWEQFF

j_call: TRBJ2-5
d_call: .
clone_size: .
v_call: TRBV2
cdr3_nt: TGTGCCAGCAGTTTCACCGCGGACGGGGGAGGGACCCAGTACTTC
cdr3_aa: CASSFTADGGGTQYF